This T cell receptor beta chain stems from a study of shared clonotypes between healthy human individuals (dated by TCRdb to 2020 to 2021). Describing the broader study: The cohort included three men and a couple of women between 18 and 49 years of age. For each donor, CD4 naive and CD4 memory were each given three plates, CD8 naive was given two plates, and CD8 memory was given one plate. To estimate repertoire size and how much clonotype sharing occurs between individuals, the study deeply sequenced the blood TCR repertoires of about five healthy adults. Libraries were prepared and TCR repertoires were sequenced by different laboratories using diverse techniques, in order to increase sequencing depth and limit assay-specific biases. Between about 0.8 and 9 billion PBMCs per donor were obtained by leukapheresis. General findings and caveats noted by the study authors: Incomplete sequencing was indicated by rarefaction of sorted-subset datasets, despite the large sequencing depth. Because the study included a small number of donors, the genetic and exposure-history diversity represented was limited. Compared with non-shared clonotypes, the clonotypes found in all four sorted-subset donors had higher generation probabilities. Naive subsets generally had larger estimated clonotype richness than memory subsets did. Pairwise subsampling led to the expectation that sequencing depth would affect the degree of clonotype sharing among donors. Sampling was restricted to blood, and TCR repertoires in tissue are likely to differ from TCR repertoires in blood. Across four donors, around 5.4% of naive CD4, approximately 3.6% of naive CD8, under 2.5% of memory CD4, and over 0.35% of memory CD8 clonotypes were shared.

Turning to this clone: Its antigen has not been determined. Base qualities are not recorded, but no much larger clone differs from it by a single base.

Donors were healthy HIV-negative adults with no recently reported acute infections or vaccinations. Only Caucasian adults living in Nashville, Tennessee, USA were represented among the donors. CD4+ T cells were enriched through magnetic negative selection, after which naive cells were positively selected on CD45RA and the remaining negative fraction served as the memory subset. Blood was collected by leukapheresis, and PBMCs were isolated by Ficoll-Histopaque density gradient centrifugation and then cryopreserved in liquid nitrogen vapor phase. Purity and quantity of every magnetically sorted T cell population were checked by analytical flow cytometry. Genomic DNA was isolated from each sorted fraction and quantified by UV absorbance on a Nanodrop 2000c. The CDR3 runs 13 amino acids, cysteine and phenylalanine included. The CDR3 DNA has 39 bases and is translated from base 1. Trimming at the junction amounts to 3 bases on V and 6 bases on J, and the germline ends lie 8 bases apart. Sequences SGHAT (CDR1) and FQNNGV (CDR2) are obtained from the germline V gene.

Using the deep immunoSEQ assay, TCR CDR3 regions were amplified from genomic DNA by multiplex PCR. Genomic DNA extracted from each cell subset was distributed evenly over all wells of several immunoSEQ 96-well plates, and each plate served as one replicate. For sorted subsets, roughly 0.2 ug genomic DNA, equal to approximately 30,000 T cell genomes, was loaded into each replicate PCR. The purified libraries were quantified using a Qubit 3.0 fluorometer, sized with a Bioanalyzer 2100, and then quantified again using the KAPA Library Quantification kit. Each immunoSEQ 96-well plate was sequenced on its own single-read 150-cycle Illumina NextSeq 550 flow cell. The source study handled its data this way. Because only junctional sequences without quality scores were contained in the immunoSEQ output, filtering matching that applied to full-length reads could not be performed. Sequences were annotated with PyIR, a Python wrapper for IgBLAST v1.9, and V/J genes and CDR3 were assigned using IMGT germline references. Any read was removed if the V/J assignment was weak (E-value above 1e-6), the CDR3 was missing, or the read contained stop codons, out-of-frame junctions, or ambiguous translated residues. V3J clonotypes were defined as sequences sharing the same inferred V gene, J gene, and CDR3 amino acid sequence. Percentage overlap between repertoires was computed as shared unique clonotypes divided by the size of the smaller repertoire. RTK rarefaction, the Chao1 estimator, and Recon v2.1 estimates of unobserved clonotypes were used to assess repertoire richness. Generation probabilities for all TCRbeta clonotypes obtained by the gDNA method from a few donors were computed using OLGA. TCRdb carries this immuneACCESS record with in-frame sequences only. Its versions omit some clonotypes, under half of them owing to an unresolved V gene in the studies checked, with the rest unexplained. The DNA was the basis for D and trimming; V, J and clone size are from that table. For this sample the table gives millions of clones, of which over 85% were detected only once. In total, the top ten clones hold roughly 0.14% of the sample.

The sequenced sample consisted of naive CD4+ T cells sorted from blood. What this sample's cell subset or site label stands for: CD45RA+ positively selected. The rearrangement combines TRBV11-2 with TRBJ2-2; TRBD2 is a possible D gene, resting on 5 matching bases. This TCR was sampled from a man aged 18 to 29 in good health. The CDR3 corresponds to CASSFSEAGELFF. In nucleotides, the sequence is TGTGCCAGCAGCTTTAGCGAGGCCGGGGAGCTGTTTTTT.